A selection of T cell receptor beta chains follows, all from one sample in a study of T cell repertoires in cytomegalovirus infection. TCRdb ran MiXCR on the reads and lists one entry per CDR3 protein. The table shows more than 350,000 distinct CDR3 sequences, with 25% to 40% occurring only once. The specimen sequenced was PBMCs. These receptors were collected from a human donor in good health (CMV status not recorded). Some clones in this sample may be carry-over from other donors' samples. Both conserved end residues are part of each CDR3. The D gene is left open where the match is weak. Not every row has a clone size; where given, it reads once, few, many or a size class.

j_gene: TRBJ2-1
v_gene: TRBV7-6
d_gene: TRBD2
len: 15
abundance: many
CDR3aa: CASSFLAGGPSEQFF
CDR3nt: TGTGCCAGCAGCTTTCTAGCGGGGGGGCCGAGTGAGCAGTTCTTC

j_gene: TRBJ2-5
v_gene: TRBV28
d_gene: .
len: 16
abundance: few
CDR3aa: CASSFQEGGNQETQYF
CDR3nt: TGTGCCAGCAGTTTTCAGGAGGGGGGGAACCAAGAGACCCAGTACTTC

j_gene: TRBJ2-5
v_gene: TRBV28
d_gene: .
len: 14
abundance: many
CDR3aa: CASKDSQLRETQYF
CDR3nt: TGTGCCAGCAAGGACTCCCAGTTGAGAGAGACCCAGTACTTC

j_gene: TRBJ2-3
v_gene: TRBV7-6
d_gene: .
len: 16
abundance: .
CDR3aa: CASSPLARGSTDTQYF
CDR3nt: TGTGCCAGCAGCCCGCTGGCCAGGGGTAGCACAGATACGCAGTATTTT

j_gene: TRBJ1-2
v_gene: TRBV5-1
d_gene: TRBD1
len: 16
abundance: few
CDR3aa: CASSSPSLGQNYGYTF
CDR3nt: TGCGCCAGCAGCTCCCCCTCCCTGGGACAGAACTATGGCTACACCTTC

j_gene: TRBJ2-2
v_gene: TRBV29-1
d_gene: TRBD1
len: 13
abundance: .
CDR3aa: CSVAGQHTGELFF
CDR3nt: TGCAGCGTTGCGGGACAGCACACCGGGGAGCTGTTTTTT

j_gene: TRBJ1-2
v_gene: TRBV7-8
d_gene: .
len: 14
abundance: many
CDR3aa: CASSLGLEDYGYTF
CDR3nt: TGTGCCAGCAGCTTAGGTTTGGAGGATTATGGCTACACCTTC

j_gene: TRBJ1-5
v_gene: TRBV19
d_gene: .
len: 16
abundance: few
CDR3aa: CASSIETNRGDQPQHF
CDR3nt: TGTGCCAGTAGTATAGAAACTAATCGCGGGGATCAGCCCCAGCATTTT

j_gene: TRBJ2-5
v_gene: TRBV7-2
d_gene: .
len: 13
abundance: many
CDR3aa: CASSLVPGETQYF
CDR3nt: TGTGCCAGCAGCTTAGTCCCGGGAGAGACCCAGTACTTC

j_gene: TRBJ2-1
v_gene: TRBV2
d_gene: TRBD2
len: 12
abundance: few
CDR3aa: CASSVRLAEQFF
CDR3nt: TGTGCCAGCAGTGTTCGTCTAGCGGAACAGTTCTTC

j_gene: TRBJ2-1
v_gene: TRBV12-5
d_gene: .
len: 11
abundance: .
CDR3aa: CASGLRGEQFF
CDR3nt: TGTGCTAGTGGTTTACGAGGGGAGCAGTTCTTC